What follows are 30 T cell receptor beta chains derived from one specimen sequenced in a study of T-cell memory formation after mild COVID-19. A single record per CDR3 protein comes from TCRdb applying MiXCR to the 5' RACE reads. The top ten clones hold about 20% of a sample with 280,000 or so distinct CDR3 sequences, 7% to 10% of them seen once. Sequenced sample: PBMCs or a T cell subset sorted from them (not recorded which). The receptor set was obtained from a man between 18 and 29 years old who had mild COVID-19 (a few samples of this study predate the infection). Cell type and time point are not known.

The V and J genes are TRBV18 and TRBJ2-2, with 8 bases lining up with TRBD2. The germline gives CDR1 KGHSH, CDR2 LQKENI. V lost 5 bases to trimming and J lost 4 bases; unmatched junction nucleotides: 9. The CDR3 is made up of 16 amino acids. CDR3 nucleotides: TGTGCCAGCTCAGCGATAGCGGGGAAGCCCACCGGGGAGCTGTTTTTT. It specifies CASSAIAGKPTGELFF.

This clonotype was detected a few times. As DNA, the CDR3 is TGCAGTGCTACCCGGGTTAACTATGGCTACACCTTC. Translation gives CSATRVNYGYTF. This sequence joins TRBV20-1 and TRBJ1-2; D uncertain. V shed 4 bases and J shed 1 base, with 7 bases lying between them. The CDR3 covers 12 residues. Germline CDR1 reads DFQATT; CDR2 reads SNEGSKA (reference sequence).

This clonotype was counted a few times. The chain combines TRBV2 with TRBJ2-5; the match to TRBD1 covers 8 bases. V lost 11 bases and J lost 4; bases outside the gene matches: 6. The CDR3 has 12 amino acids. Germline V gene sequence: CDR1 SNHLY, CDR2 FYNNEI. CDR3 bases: TGTGCCTACAGGGGGGTCGCAGAGACCCAGTACTTC. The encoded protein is CAYRGVAETQYF.

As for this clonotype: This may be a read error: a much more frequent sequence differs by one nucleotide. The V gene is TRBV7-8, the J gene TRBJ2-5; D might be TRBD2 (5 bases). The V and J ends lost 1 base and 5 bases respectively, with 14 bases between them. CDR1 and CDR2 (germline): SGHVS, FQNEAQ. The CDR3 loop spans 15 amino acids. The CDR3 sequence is CASSLGSARRETQYF. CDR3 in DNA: TGTGCCAGCAGCTTAGGGTCAGCGCGGAGGGAGACCCAGTACTTC.

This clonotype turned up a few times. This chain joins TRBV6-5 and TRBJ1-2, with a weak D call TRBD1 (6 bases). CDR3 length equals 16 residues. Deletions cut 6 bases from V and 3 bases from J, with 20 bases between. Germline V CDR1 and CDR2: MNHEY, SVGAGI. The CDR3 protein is CASRPGGGAGDYGYTF. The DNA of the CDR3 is TGTGCCAGCAGACCCGGGGGGGGCGCAGGGGACTATGGCTACACCTTC.

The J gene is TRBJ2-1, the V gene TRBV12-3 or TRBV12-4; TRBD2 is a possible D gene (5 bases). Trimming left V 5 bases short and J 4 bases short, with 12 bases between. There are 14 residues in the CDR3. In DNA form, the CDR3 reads TGTGCCAGCAGTCTATCCCCGGGGTACAATGAGCAGTTCTTC. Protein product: CASSLSPGYNEQFF.

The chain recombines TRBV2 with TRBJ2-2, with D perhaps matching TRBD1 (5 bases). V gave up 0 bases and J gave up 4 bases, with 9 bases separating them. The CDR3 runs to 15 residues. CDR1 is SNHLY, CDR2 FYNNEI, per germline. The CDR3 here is CASSEASRVTGELFF. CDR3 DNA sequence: TGTGCCAGCAGTGAAGCGTCCAGGGTCACCGGGGAGCTGTTTTTT.

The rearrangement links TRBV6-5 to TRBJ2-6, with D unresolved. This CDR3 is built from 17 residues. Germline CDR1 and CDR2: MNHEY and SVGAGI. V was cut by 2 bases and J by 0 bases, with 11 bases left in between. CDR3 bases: TGTGCCAGCAGTTACGATGGGCCGGTCTCTGGGGCCAACGTCCTGACTTTC. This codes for CASSYDGPVSGANVLTF.

The CDR3 DNA sequence: TGTGCCAGCGGCGGTCTCGCAGATACGCAGTATTTT. Amino acid sequence: CASGGLADTQYF. The V call is TRBV12-3 or TRBV12-4, the J call TRBJ2-3, with D hard to call. V gave up 8 bases and J gave up 4 bases, with 10 bases separating them. The CDR3 runs 12 residues.

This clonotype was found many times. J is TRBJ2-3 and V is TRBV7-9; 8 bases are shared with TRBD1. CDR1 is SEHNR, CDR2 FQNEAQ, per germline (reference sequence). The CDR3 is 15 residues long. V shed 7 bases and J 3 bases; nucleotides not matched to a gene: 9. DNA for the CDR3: TGTGCCAGCACCTCCGAGGGGACAGGAACAGATACGCAGTATTTT. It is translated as CASTSEGTGTDTQYF. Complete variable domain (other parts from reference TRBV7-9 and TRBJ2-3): DTGVSQNPRHKITKRGQNVTFRCDPISEHNRLYWYRQTLGQGPEFLTYFQNEAQLEKSRLLSDRFSAERPKGSFSTLEIQRTEQGDSAMYLCASTSEGTGTDTQYFGPGTRLTVL.

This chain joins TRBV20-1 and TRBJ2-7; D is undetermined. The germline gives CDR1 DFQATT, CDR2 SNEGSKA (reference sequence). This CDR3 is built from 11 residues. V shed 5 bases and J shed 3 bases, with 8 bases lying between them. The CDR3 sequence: CSAQTNYEQYV. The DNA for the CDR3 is TGCAGTGCTCAAACTAACTACGAGCAGTACGTC.

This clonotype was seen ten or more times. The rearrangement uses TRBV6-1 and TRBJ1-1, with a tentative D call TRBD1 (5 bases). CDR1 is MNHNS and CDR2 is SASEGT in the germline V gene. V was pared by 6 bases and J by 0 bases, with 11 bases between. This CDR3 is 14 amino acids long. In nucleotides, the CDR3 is TGTGCCAGCAGGGAGGGGAACATGAACACTGAAGCTTTCTTT. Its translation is CASREGNMNTEAFF.

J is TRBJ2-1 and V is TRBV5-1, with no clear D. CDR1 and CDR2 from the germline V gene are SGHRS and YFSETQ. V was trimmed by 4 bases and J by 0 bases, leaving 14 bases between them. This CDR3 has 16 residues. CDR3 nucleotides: TGCGCCAGCAGCACCCGACCGCTGAGCTCCTACAATGAGCAGTTCTTC. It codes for CASSTRPLSSYNEQFF.

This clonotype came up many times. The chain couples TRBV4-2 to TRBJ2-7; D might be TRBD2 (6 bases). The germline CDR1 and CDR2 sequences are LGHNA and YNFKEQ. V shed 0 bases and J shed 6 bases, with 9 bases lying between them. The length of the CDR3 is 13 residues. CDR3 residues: CASSQEGGVEQYF. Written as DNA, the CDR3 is TGTGCCAGCAGCCAAGAAGGCGGGGTCGAGCAGTACTTC.

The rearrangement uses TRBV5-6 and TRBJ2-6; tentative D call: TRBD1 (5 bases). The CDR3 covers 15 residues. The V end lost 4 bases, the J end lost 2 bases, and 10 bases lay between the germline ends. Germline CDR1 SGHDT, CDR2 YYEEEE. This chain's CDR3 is CASSRDRPGANVLTF. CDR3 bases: TGTGCCAGCAGCCGAGACAGACCTGGGGCCAACGTCCTGACTTTC.

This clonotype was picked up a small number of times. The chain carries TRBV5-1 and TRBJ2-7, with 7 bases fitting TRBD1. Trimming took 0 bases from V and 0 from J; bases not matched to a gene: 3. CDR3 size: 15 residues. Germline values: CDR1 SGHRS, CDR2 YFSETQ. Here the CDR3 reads CASSLAPGGSYEQYF. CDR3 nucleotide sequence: TGCGCCAGCAGCTTGGCCCCAGGGGGCTCCTACGAGCAGTACTTC.

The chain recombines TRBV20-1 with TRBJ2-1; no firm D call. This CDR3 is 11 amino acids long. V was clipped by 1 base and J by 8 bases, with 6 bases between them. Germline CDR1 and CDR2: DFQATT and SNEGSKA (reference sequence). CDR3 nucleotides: TGCAGTGCTAGAGGGGCCGATGAGCAGTTCTTC. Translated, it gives CSARGADEQFF.

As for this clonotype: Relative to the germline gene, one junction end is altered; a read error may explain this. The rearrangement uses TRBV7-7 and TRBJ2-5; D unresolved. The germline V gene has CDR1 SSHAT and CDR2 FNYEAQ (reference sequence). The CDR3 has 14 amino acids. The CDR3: CASSLVGDQETQYF. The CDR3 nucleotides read TGTGCTAGCAGCTTAGTTGGGGACCAAGAGACCCAGTACTTC.

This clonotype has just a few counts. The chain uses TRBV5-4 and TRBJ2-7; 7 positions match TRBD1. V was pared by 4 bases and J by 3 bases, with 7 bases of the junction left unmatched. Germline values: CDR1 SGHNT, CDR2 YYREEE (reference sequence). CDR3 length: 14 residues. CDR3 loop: CASSLITGVYEQYF. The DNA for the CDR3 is TGTGCCAGCAGCCTAATCACAGGGGTCTACGAGCAGTACTTC.

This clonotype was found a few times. CDR3 in amino acids: CASMRPSGGASEKVQETQYF. CDR3 DNA: TGTGCCAGCATGCGCCCCAGCGGGGGGGCCAGTGAAAAGGTCCAAGAGACCCAGTACTTC. This chain connects TRBV27 to TRBJ2-5; 10 bases are a match to TRBD2. J lost 1 base, V lost 7 bases, and 21 bases had no gene match. This CDR3 has 20 residues. Germline CDR1 reads MNHEY; CDR2 reads SMNVEV (reference sequence).

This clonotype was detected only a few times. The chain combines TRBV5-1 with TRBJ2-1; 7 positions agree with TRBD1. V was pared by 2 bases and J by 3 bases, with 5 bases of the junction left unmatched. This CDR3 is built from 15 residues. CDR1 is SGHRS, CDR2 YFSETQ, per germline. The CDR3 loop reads CASSFKGDSYNEQFF. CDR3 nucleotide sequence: TGCGCCAGCAGCTTTAAGGGGGACAGCTACAATGAGCAGTTCTTC.

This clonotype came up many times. Written as DNA, the CDR3 is TGCGCCAGCGTCCCCGGGACGGTAATCTCTGGGGCCAACGTCCTGACTTTC. It is translated as CASVPGTVISGANVLTF. The chain links TRBV5-1 to TRBJ2-6, with D perhaps matching TRBD1 or TRBD2 (5 bases each). CDR1 is SGHRS, CDR2 YFSETQ, per germline. V was trimmed by 7 bases and J by 0 bases, leaving 17 bases between them. The CDR3 is 17 amino acids.

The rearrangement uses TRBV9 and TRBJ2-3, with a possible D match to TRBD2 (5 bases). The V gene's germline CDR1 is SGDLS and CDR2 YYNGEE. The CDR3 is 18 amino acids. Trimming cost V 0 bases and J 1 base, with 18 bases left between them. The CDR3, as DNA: TGTGCCAGCAGCGTAGGACCCCTGGGGAGCGGAGGCACAGATACGCAGTATTTT. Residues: CASSVGPLGSGGTDTQYF.

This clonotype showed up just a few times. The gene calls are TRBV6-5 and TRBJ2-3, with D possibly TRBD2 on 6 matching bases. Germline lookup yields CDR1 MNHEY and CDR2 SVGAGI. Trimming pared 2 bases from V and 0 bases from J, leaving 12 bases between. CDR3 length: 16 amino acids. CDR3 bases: TGTGCCAGCAGTTACGGCGGGGTAGGGAGCACAGATACGCAGTATTTT. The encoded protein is CASSYGGVGSTDTQYF.

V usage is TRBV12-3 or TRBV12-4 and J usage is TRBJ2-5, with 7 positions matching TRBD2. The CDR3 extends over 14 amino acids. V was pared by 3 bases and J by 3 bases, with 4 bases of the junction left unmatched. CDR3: CASSFWREKETQYF. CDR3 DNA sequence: TGTGCCAGCAGTTTCTGGCGGGAGAAAGAGACCCAGTACTTC.

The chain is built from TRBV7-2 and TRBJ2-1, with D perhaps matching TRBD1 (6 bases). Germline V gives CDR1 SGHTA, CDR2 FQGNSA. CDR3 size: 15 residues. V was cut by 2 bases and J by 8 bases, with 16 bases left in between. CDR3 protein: CASSLSGRGSDEQFF. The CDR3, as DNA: TGTGCCAGCAGCTTATCGGGCAGGGGCAGCGATGAGCAGTTCTTC.

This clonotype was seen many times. The CDR3 DNA reads TGTGCCAGCAGCCCACGGGCAGGCACCTACGAGCAGTACTTC. It codes for CASSPRAGTYEQYF. V is TRBV11-2 and J is TRBJ2-7; D call uncertain. The germline CDR1 and CDR2 sequences are SGHAT and FQNNGV. Trimming pared 5 bases from V and 2 bases from J, leaving 13 bases between. CDR3 length: 14 residues.

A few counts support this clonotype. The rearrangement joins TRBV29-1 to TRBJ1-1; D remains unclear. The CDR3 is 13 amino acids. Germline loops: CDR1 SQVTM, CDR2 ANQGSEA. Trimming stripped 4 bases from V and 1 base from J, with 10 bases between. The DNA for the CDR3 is TGCAGCGTTGGGGAGGGTTGGAACACTGAAGCTTTCTTT. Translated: CSVGEGWNTEAFF.

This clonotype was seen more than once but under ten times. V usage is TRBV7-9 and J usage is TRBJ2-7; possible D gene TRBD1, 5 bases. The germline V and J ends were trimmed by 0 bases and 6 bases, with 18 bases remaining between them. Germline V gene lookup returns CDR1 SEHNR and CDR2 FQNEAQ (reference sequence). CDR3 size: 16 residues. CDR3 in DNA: TGTGCCAGCAGCTTAGCCCGTACGACAGTCACGTCCGAGCAGTACTTC. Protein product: CASSLARTTVTSEQYF.

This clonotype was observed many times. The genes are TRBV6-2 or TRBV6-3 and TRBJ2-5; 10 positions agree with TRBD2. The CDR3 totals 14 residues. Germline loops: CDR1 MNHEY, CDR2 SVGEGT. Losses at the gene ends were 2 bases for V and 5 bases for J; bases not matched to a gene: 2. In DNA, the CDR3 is TGTGCCAGCAGTTACAGCGGGGGGGGGGAGACCCAGTACTTC. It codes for CASSYSGGGETQYF.